This TCR beta chain came from a study of T-cell memory formation after mild COVID-19. Notes on the study in general: Pre-infection memory harbored some responding clones, suggesting cross-reactive memory joined.

The CDR3 totals 13 residues. Trimming took 2 bases from V and 5 from J, leaving 8 bases between them. The germline V gene encodes CDR1 SGHTA and CDR2 FQGNSA. This clonotype was counted a few times. Its target is unknown. TCRdb re-called the 5' RACE reads with MiXCR, one entry per CDR3 protein. The sample lists about 350,000 distinct CDR3 sequences; approximately 29% were seen once. The V and J genes are TRBV7-2 and TRBJ2-3; no firm D call. The sequence derives from an adult woman who had mild COVID-19 (a few samples of this study predate the infection). Cell type and time point are not known. What was sequenced was PBMCs or a T cell subset sorted from them (not recorded which). The CDR3 loop reads CASSLSTGDTQYF. Here the CDR3 DNA reads TGTGCCAGCAGCTTATCGACCGGAGATACGCAGTATTTT.